This T cell receptor beta chain is drawn from a study of cytomegalovirus exposure and HLA in healthy donors (dated by TCRdb to the late 2010s). Notes on the research overall: An earlier analysis of approximately 640 of the donors reported roughly 270 Gb of sequence data and some 120 million unique TCR beta sequences from 150 million to 200 million T cells. Roughly 300 gigabases of sequencing data and 80 million or so unique TCR sequences were included in an early release covering about 620 HLA-typed donors. Every repertoire in the discovery cohort had been generated on one and the same sequencing platform. The number of typed donors differed by locus: roughly 620-630 for A, B, C, DRB1 and DQB1; 522 for DQA1; roughly 600 for DPA1; and roughly 490 for DPB1. Across around 400 genotyped donors of the cohort, an average of approximately 240,000 unique TCR beta nucleotide sequences per donor were sequenced, and 15% to 20% of those sequences were non-productive. Genome-wide SNP genotypes for about three fifths of the roughly 670 donors were used in a later genetic analysis, which treated that subset as a discovery cohort. The study combined high-throughput TCR immunosequencing, statistical association of individual TCRs with disease status, and machine learning to predict cytomegalovirus infection status. To study patterns of TCR occurrence, a later analysis re-analyzed previously published TCR beta repertoires from several hundred donors and added high-resolution HLA genotyping. The later analysis used no new phenotypic data to find candidate immune exposures, relying instead on TCR beta sequences and their occurrence across donors. Donor age, sex, ethnicity and CMV serostatus were compiled alongside the repertoire data. About five DR-DQ haplotypes were treated as single units for association and clustering because of strong linkage in the cohort. In an earlier analysis of around 540 of the donors, high-throughput TCR beta sequencing was used to judge whether each TCR beta V gene segment behaved as functional or pseudogenic. In addition to the first cohort of roughly 700 subjects, a separate validation cohort of around 110 different subjects was used. Both class I and class II loci were covered by HLA typing, at four-digit resolution. The genetic ancestry cluster associated with self-reported Caucasian donors included around 76% of the roughly 410 genotyped donors. Using immunosequencing, the study profiled T cell repertoires from fewer than 850 subjects and related those repertoires to cytomegalovirus serostatus. The study aimed to test whether signatures of past pathogen exposure could be identified by cataloging public T cell receptors.

What the work shows at the level of the full study, not this receptor alone: In an earlier analysis of 587 of the donors, most TCR beta V segments appeared in productive rearrangements about 87% or about 30% of the time, broadly matching IMGT annotations. The sequencing pipeline was judged likely to have produced a cluster of highly shared sequence variants as a technical artifact. A total of 150 or so TCR beta chains were listed by the study as associated with cytomegalovirus. A later analysis associated 16,951 TCR beta sequences with specific HLA alleles at a false discovery rate of 0.05. The classifier was reported to diagnose cytomegalovirus status with high specificity and sensitivity in both the original cohort and the validation cohort. Most CMV-associated TCR beta chains appeared to be HLA-restricted in a later analysis, and the HLA associations seemed to be driven largely by CMV exposure. According to a later genetic analysis, donors in an Asian-associated ancestry cluster had fewer N-insertions in productive TCRs than the roughly 670-donor mean. When HLA alleles, especially DR and DQ, strongly co-occurred, attributing TCR associations to individual alleles was difficult. It was suggested by the authors that the approach could potentially be generalized to other disease states and immunological phenotypes. Some IMGT-functional V segments, including TRBV6-2 and TRBV6-3, could not be told apart with the 87-base-pair reads, so those segments were excluded. Because counts were too low, about 17 rarely observed V segments, including chromosome 9 orphons, were excluded from the earlier analysis of roughly 580 of the donors. Three of the identified cytomegalovirus-associated TCR beta chains were confirmed in vitro to be specific for cytomegalovirus antigens. Linkage disequilibrium might explain the correlated functional status among segregating V segments, but an unknown experimental factor could not be ruled out. Compared with equally common non-associated chains, HLA-associated TCR beta chains in a later analysis were more clonally expanded and had lower generation probabilities. In a later genetic analysis, a missense DCLRE1C variant was associated with V-gene and J-gene trimming of TCR beta chains, and the association was replicated in an independent cohort. CMV serostatus was the only immune exposure information available for the cohort. In a later analysis, TCR association rates were found to vary across HLA loci, with the most associated TCRs seen for DRB1 alleles and the fewest for HLA-C alleles. Roughly uniform sequencing depth across donors was assumed in presence/absence analyses, although this assumption may not hold. A later analysis reported that several top co-occurrence clusters appeared linked to parvovirus B19, influenza, CMV and Epstein-Barr virus. This cohort had only TCR beta chains sequenced, and the lack of alpha or paired-chain data limited which features could be detected. A further reported finding was that TCR beta sequences accurately predicted the HLA-A and HLA-B alleles for most subjects in the first cohort. Most TCR sequences were observed very rarely across donors, whereas some public TCRs were present in many individuals. Because HLA typing was missing for some donors at each locus, association tests included only the typed subset.

With respect to this clone: This receptor's antigen is unknown. No much larger clone exists at a distance of one base, and base qualities are not known.

The CDR3 numbers 16 residues from cysteine through phenylalanine. Only CDR3 DNA is held: 48 bases, read in frame from base 1. Trimming removed 5 bases from V and 0 bases from J; the gene matches leave 6 bases unexplained. Looking up the germline V gene yields CDR1 SGHVS and CDR2 FNYEAQ. Library creation used the immunoSEQ multiplex PCR assay. For the multiplex PCR, a mixture combining 60 forward primers for TCR Vbeta segments and 13 reverse primers for TCR Jbeta segments was used. The CDR3 region of rearranged TCR beta genes was amplified from genomic DNA by a multiplex PCR assay. The amplified TCR beta libraries were sequenced on the Illumina HiSeq System as 87-base-pair reads. The source study handled its data this way. In a later analysis, tens of millions of unique TCR beta chains were counted across the 666 repertoires, and about 10 million of these chains were shared by at least two donors. Raw reads were error-corrected and collapsed into unique sequences by a nearest-neighbor algorithm in which closely related sequences were merged to remove PCR and sequencing errors. To assign V, D and J gene segments, CDR3 sequences were aligned to IMGT reference sequences. For a sequence to be retained, a match of at least six nucleotides was required to both a V gene segment and a J gene segment. A rearrangement was called productive if the CDR3 had no stop codons and remained in frame with V and J, and every other rearrangement was called non-productive. Following IMGT convention, CDR3 was defined as the stretch from the second conserved V-encoded cysteine to the conserved J-encoded phenylalanine. In an earlier analysis of just under 600 of the donors, sequences lacking an unambiguous match to a single V gene segment were excluded. An earlier analysis of just under 600 of the donors called V segments functional above 56.7% productive rearrangements and segregating when the between-donor standard deviation exceeded 5%. To diagnose cytomegalovirus status from the catalog of TCR beta chain sequences, a statistical classification framework was built. In a later analysis, V and J genes were assigned by comparing TCR nucleotide sequences against IMGT/GENE-DB human TR gene sequences. A later analysis assigned CDR3 sequences and most-parsimonious VDJ recombination scenarios with the TCRdist pipeline. In a later analysis, each TCR beta chain was defined by its CDR3 amino acid sequence together with its V-gene family, and reads without a unique V-gene family were excluded. To address suspected cross-contamination and a sequencing artifact, a later analysis removed some 620 highly shared, low-generation-probability nucleotide sequences. A later analysis calculated a clonal expansion index for each public chain from normalized within-repertoire ranks of inferred template counts. Generation probabilities in a later analysis came from a VDJ recombination model fitted to out-of-frame rearrangements, and those results were checked against IGoR. In a later analysis, TCR-TCR, TCR-HLA and TCR-CMV co-occurrence was scored with hypergeometric tests, and a repertoire-size bias correction was applied to TCR pairs. A later analysis estimated false discovery rates by permuting HLA or CMV assignments 20 times. In a later analysis, co-occurring TCRs were grouped using DBSCAN, with TCRdist sequence similarity added in when clustering inside HLA-allele-positive subsets. Repertoires with fewer than 30,000 or more than 120,000 public chains were left out of co-occurrence clustering, as were about 5 repertoires with anomalous nucleotide sharing. TCRdb's version of the immuneACCESS table is confined to in-frame rearrangements and falls short of the full clone set. An unresolved V gene accounts for under half of the shortfall where checked; the remainder is of unknown origin. The V and J calls and the clone size are those of that table, but D and trimming were determined from the DNA. The sample table contains roughly 100,000 clones; only one count was recorded for 83% of them. The ten largest clonotypes hold approximately 6.1% of the sample.

The cohort consisted of 600 to 700 healthy bone marrow donors. At the time of sampling, every cohort member was nominally healthy, though immune exposures that went unrecorded were likely present. The donor tested CMV seronegative, placing the donor among the 350 or so seronegative members of the cohort. A peripheral blood sample was provided by each donor, and peripheral blood mononuclear cells were used for TCR beta sequencing. The Qiagen DNeasy Blood Extraction Kit was used to extract genomic DNA from the blood cell samples. The rearranged segments are TRBV7-6 and TRBJ2-3; 9 central nucleotides agree with TRBD2. The clonotype originates from a man aged 18 to 35 in good health and CMV-seronegative. Sequencing was done on a sample of PBMCs. CDR3 region: CASSPETSGSTDTQYF. The DNA is TGTGCCAGCAGCCCAGAAACTAGCGGGAGCACAGATACGCAGTATTTT.